The 22 T cell receptor beta chains presented below share a single source sample, sequenced in a study of T cells in Graves' hyperthyroidism and ophthalmopathy. The CDR3 regions of TCR beta were amplified from RNA transcripts. The study used the HTBI primer set for a first-round RT-PCR of the TCR CDR3. MiXCR, applied by TCRdb to the multiplex PCR reads, yields one record per CDR3 protein. The table has over 550,000 distinct CDR3 sequences, over 15% seen once; the top ten hold approximately 20%. The sample was blood. These receptors all come from a young woman with Graves' hyperthyroidism.

This clonotype has only a few counts. This rearrangement joins TRBV19 to TRBJ2-3, with 7 bases identical to TRBD1. CDR1 is LNHDA, CDR2 SQIVND, per germline (reference sequence). V shed 5 bases and J 1 base; nucleotides not matched to a gene: 12. CDR3 length: 17 residues. DNA of the CDR3: TGTGCCAGTAGTTCCCGGGACAGAGGAGAGGGCACAGATACGCAGTATTTT. Translating gives CASSSRDRGEGTDTQYF.

This clonotype occurred a few times. The V gene is TRBV30, the J gene TRBJ2-7; 10 positions agree with TRBD2. The germline V gene has CDR1 GTSNPN and CDR2 SVGIG (reference sequence). The CDR3 length is 13 residues. Trimming at V came to 7 bases and at J to 1 base, leaving 4 bases not matched to a gene. The CDR3 loop is CALQRGGSYEQYF. In DNA form, the CDR3 reads TGTGCCTTGCAGCGGGGGGGGTCCTACGAGCAGTACTTC.

This clonotype was seen ten or more times. The chain carries TRBV6-1 and TRBJ2-1, with a tentative D call TRBD2 (6 bases). The CDR3 extends over 14 amino acids. Germline V CDR1 and CDR2: MNHNS, SASEGT. Between the trimmed V and J ends, which lost 5 bases and 11 bases, there was a span of 19 bases. Written as DNA, the CDR3 is TGTGCCAGCAGTTATGGGGTTGAAGGCGGGAAGCAGTTCTTC. Amino acid sequence: CASSYGVEGGKQFF.

V usage is TRBV6-1 and J usage is TRBJ2-3; 11 nucleotides line up with TRBD2. Germline V gene data show CDR1 as MNHNS and CDR2 as SASEGT. The V segment lost 2 bases and the J segment 4 bases; nucleotides outside the gene matches: 20. The CDR3 runs 21 residues. CDR3 in amino acids: CASSEMVGRGLLAGDPDTQYF. DNA for the CDR3: TGTGCCAGCAGTGAAATGGTGGGCAGGGGGTTACTAGCGGGAGACCCAGATACGCAGTATTTT.

This clonotype occurred many times. The chain carries TRBV12-3 or TRBV12-4 and TRBJ1-6, with unresolved D. The CDR3 is 13 amino acids. V gave up 4 bases and J gave up 9 bases, with 10 bases separating them. The CDR3: CASSSSWGSPLHF. CDR3 in DNA: TGTGCCAGCAGTTCATCATGGGGTTCACCCCTCCACTTT.

This clonotype was observed many times. V and J are TRBV10-3 and TRBJ2-1; D is perhaps TRBD1 (6 bases). The CDR3 totals 15 residues. Trimming removed 6 bases at V and 3 bases at J, with 15 bases between. The germline gives CDR1 ENHRY, CDR2 SYGVKD. The chain's CDR3 is CAIRHRDNHYNEQFF. The CDR3 coding sequence is TGTGCCATCAGACACCGGGACAACCACTACAATGAGCAGTTCTTC.

This clonotype has ten or more counts. This chain uses TRBV12-3 or TRBV12-4 with TRBJ2-1, with TRBD1 identical over 7 bases. The CDR3 contains 15 residues. V shed 6 bases and J 8 bases; nucleotides not matched to a gene: 13. In DNA form, the CDR3 reads TGTGCCAGCAGCCCTGGGAAGGGGGCGCACGATGAGCAGTTCTTC. This translates into CASSPGKGAHDEQFF.

This sequence joins TRBV5-1 and TRBJ2-4; 8 bases are a match to TRBD2. Germline-derived CDR1 and CDR2 are SGHRS and YFSETQ. V shed 4 bases, J shed 2 bases, and the junction held 17 bases outside the gene matches. The CDR3 covers 19 residues. The CDR3 region has the DNA TGCGCCAGCAGCCCCATCTTGGCGGGAGGACTACTCCCCAAAAACATTCAGTACTTC. This encodes CASSPILAGGLLPKNIQYF.

This clonotype came up once. The chain joins TRBV29-1 to TRBJ2-5; D may be TRBD1 or TRBD2 (5 bases each). CDR1 SQVTM and CDR2 ANQGSEA come from the germline V gene. With 3 bases removed from V and 2 bases from J, the gap between germline ends came to 13 bases. This CDR3 comprises 14 residues. The CDR3 here is CSVDPGTHQETQYF. The CDR3 nucleotides are TGCAGCGTTGACCCCGGGACGCATCAAGAGACCCAGTACTTC.

The V gene is TRBV7-3, the J gene TRBJ2-1, with 15 bases that match TRBD2. Losses at the gene ends were 3 bases for V and 7 bases for J; bases not matched to a gene: 7. Germline-derived CDR1 and CDR2 are SGHTA and FQGTGA. This CDR3 spans 17 amino acids. The CDR3 protein is CASSLGLAGGLGNEQFF. The CDR3 bases are TGTGCCAGCAGCTTGGGACTAGCGGGGGGCCTAGGGAATGAGCAGTTCTTC.

The chain employs TRBV7-9 and TRBJ1-2; 7 bases match TRBD1. V was clipped by 5 bases and J by 2 bases; unmatched bases: 5. The CDR3 is 14 amino acids. Germline CDR1 reads SEHNR; CDR2 reads FQNEAQ (reference sequence). The CDR3 nucleotides read TGTGCCAGCAGCAGAGACAGGGTGAACTATGGCTACACCTTC. It codes for CASSRDRVNYGYTF.

V gene TRBV20-1 combines with J gene TRBJ1-1, with D perhaps TRBD1 (5 bases). Germline CDR1 DFQATT, CDR2 SNEGSKA (reference sequence). Trimming removed 0 bases at V and 1 base at J, with 12 bases between. CDR3 length: 15 amino acids. The CDR3 spells CSAREWGRSNTEAFF. The CDR3 nucleotides are TGCAGTGCTAGAGAATGGGGACGGTCGAACACTGAAGCTTTCTTT.

The CDR3 spells CSARGSGAYGYTF. The CDR3 DNA reads TGCAGTGCTAGAGGGTCCGGGGCCTATGGCTACACCTTC. This chain connects TRBV20-1 to TRBJ1-2; maybe TRBD1 (5 bases). V was cut by 1 base and J by 4 bases, with 10 bases left in between. Per germline, CDR1 DFQATT and CDR2 SNEGSKA (reference sequence). This CDR3 is built from 13 residues.

Many counts were recorded for this clonotype. The chain employs TRBV12-3 or TRBV12-4 and TRBJ1-2; D might be TRBD1 (6 bases). This CDR3 is built from 15 residues. V lost 5 bases, J lost 4 bases, and 17 bases lay in between. The chain's CDR3 is CASSITPGQAYGYTF. In nucleotides, the CDR3 is TGTGCCAGCAGTATAACCCCGGGACAAGCCTATGGCTACACCTTC.

This clonotype came up a few times. V and J are TRBV4-1 and TRBJ2-7, with 10 bases fitting TRBD1. The CDR3 consists of 15 residues. Trimming removed 1 base from V and 4 bases from J; junction bases left unmatched: 4. The germline gives CDR1 MGHRA, CDR2 YSYEKL. The DNA for the CDR3 is TGCGCCAGCAGCCAAGCGGGGGGACAGGGGTACGAGCAGTACTTC. Translation: CASSQAGGQGYEQYF.

Comment on this clonotype: Here the CDR3 omits its conserved ending phenylalanine or tryptophan, so a read error is the likely source. The chain combines TRBV2 with TRBJ1-1; D is uncertain. Between the trimmed V and J ends, which lost 8 bases and 5 bases, there was a span of 12 bases. There are 12 residues in the CDR3. Germline V CDR1 and CDR2: SNHLY, FYNNEI. CDR3 sequence reads: CASVRVGTEAFS. CDR3 sequence (DNA): TGTGCCAGCGTTAGGGTTGGGACTGAAGCTTTCTCT.

The sample holds many counts of this clonotype. The V call is TRBV28, the J call TRBJ1-6; no clear D gene. Germline CDR1 MDHEN, CDR2 SYDVKM. The CDR3 length is 14 residues. With 4 bases removed from V and 8 bases from J, the gap between germline ends came to 12 bases. The CDR3 DNA reads TGTGCCAGCAGTTACGGCCCCATCCATTCACCCCTCCACTTT. This translates into CASSYGPIHSPLHF.

In its sample, this clonotype was seen a few times. J is TRBJ2-7 and V is TRBV20-1; TRBD1 matches 10 bases. Germline V lookup: CDR1 DFQATT, CDR2 SNEGSKA (reference sequence). The ends lost 0 bases at V and 2 bases at J; junction bases unmatched: 4. The CDR3 sequence is 15 residues long. The CDR3 region is CSARDRGQGAYEQYF. As DNA, the CDR3 is TGCAGTGCTAGAGATCGTGGACAGGGGGCCTACGAGCAGTACTTC.

V is TRBV30 and J is TRBJ1-5; the match to TRBD1 covers 8 bases. Germline V gene data show CDR1 as GTSNPN and CDR2 as SVGIG (reference sequence). This CDR3 has 14 amino acids. V was pared by 3 bases and J by 6 bases, with 7 bases of the junction left unmatched. The CDR3 coding sequence is TGTGCCTGGAGGGAGTCAGGGGGCGGTCAGCCCCAGCATTTT. This sequence encodes CAWRESGGGQPQHF.

This clonotype was observed a handful of times. V gene TRBV30 combines with J gene TRBJ2-5; 9 bases align to TRBD2. V was pared by 4 bases and J by 2 bases, with 8 bases of the junction left unmatched. Germline V lookup: CDR1 GTSNPN, CDR2 SVGIG (reference sequence). The CDR3 contains 15 residues. The CDR3 loop reads CAWIPLAGSQETQYF. DNA of the CDR3: TGTGCCTGGATACCTCTAGCGGGAAGTCAAGAGACCCAGTACTTC.

Many counts were recorded for this clonotype. The chain has TRBV11-2 and TRBJ2-1, with TRBD2 identical over 8 bases. V gave up 5 bases and J gave up 5 bases; unmatched junction bases: 8. In germline, CDR1 is SGHAT, CDR2 FQNNGV. This CDR3 comprises 15 residues. CDR3 nucleotide sequence: TGTGCCAGCAGCCAGATTTGGACTAGCCACAATGAGCAGTTCTTC. Translating gives CASSQIWTSHNEQFF.

Ten or more counts support this clonotype. The chain employs TRBV11-2 and TRBJ2-3; no firm D call. Germline lookup yields CDR1 SGHAT and CDR2 FQNNGV. V was clipped by 5 bases and J by 10 bases, with 10 bases between them. This CDR3 is 11 amino acids long. The CDR3 DNA reads as TGTGCCAGCAGCCCGTCCTTGGCGCAGTATTTT. Protein sequence: CASSPSLAQYF.